The entry that follows covers one T cell receptor (beta chain) sequence. Generated by immunoSEQ multiplex PCR, the TCRdb table keeps only in-frame clones and is missing some. The data hold approximately 36,000 clones, with about 88% observed a single time. The sample belongs to a study of blood T cell repertoires in COVID-19. On the study more broadly: Donors in the United States, Italy and Spain gave samples during acute or convalescent COVID-19.

Trimming removed 6 bases from V and 0 bases from J; junction bases left unmatched: 2. Germline V gene lookup returns CDR1 WSHSY and CDR2 SAAADI. The CDR3 spans 13 residues. The rearrangement links TRBV10-2 to TRBJ2-7; TRBD2 matches at 7 bases. The sequencing input was peripheral blood. The sequence was collected from a human donor in a cohort sampled during active COVID-19. DNA of the CDR3: TGCGCCAGCAGGCGGGGGAGCTCCTACGAGCAGTACTTC. Encoded protein: CASRRGSSYEQYF.